This entry features one T cell receptor beta chain sequence. This sample was included in a study of CD8 T cells in Susac syndrome. Roughly 0.45 to 1 ug RNA was reverse transcribed with random hexamers. TCRdb independently ran MiXCR on the immunoSEQ multiplex PCR reads; one entry per CDR3 protein. This sample has 160,000 or so distinct CDR3 sequences; around 94% occur once, and the top ten carry about 0.086%. The length of the CDR3 is 13 residues. Germline loops: CDR1 SGHAT, CDR2 FQNNGV. The ends were cut back, 3 bases at V and 5 bases at J, with 10 bases in the middle. The chain links TRBV11-2 to TRBJ2-5; D is ambiguous. The receptor comes from a human donor with multiple sclerosis. Sequencing used CD4+ T cells from PBMCs. The CDR3 nucleotides read TGTGCCAGCAGCTTGTTCGTGGGGGAGACCCAGTACTTC. Protein: CASSLFVGETQYF.